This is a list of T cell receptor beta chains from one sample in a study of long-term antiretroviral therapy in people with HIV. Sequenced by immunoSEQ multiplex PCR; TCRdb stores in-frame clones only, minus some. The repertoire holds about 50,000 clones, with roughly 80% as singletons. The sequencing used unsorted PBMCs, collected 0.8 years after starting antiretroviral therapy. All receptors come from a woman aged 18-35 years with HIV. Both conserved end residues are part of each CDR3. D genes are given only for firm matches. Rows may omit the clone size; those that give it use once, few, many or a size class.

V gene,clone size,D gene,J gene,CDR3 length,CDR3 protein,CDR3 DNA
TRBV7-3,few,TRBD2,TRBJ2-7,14,CASSLGLAGSEQYF,TGTGCCAGCAGCTTAGGTCTAGCGGGAAGCGAGCAGTACTTC
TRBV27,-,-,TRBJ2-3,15,CASSFILARADTQYF,TGTGCCAGCAGTTTCATTTTAGCTAGGGCAGATACGCAGTATTTT
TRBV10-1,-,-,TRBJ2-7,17,CASSESLDSSEVYEQYF,TGCGCCAGCAGTGAGTCCCTAGACAGCTCAGAAGTATACGAGCAGTACTTC
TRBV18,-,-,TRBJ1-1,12,CASSPTNTEAFF,TGTGCCAGCTCTCCCACTAACACTGAAGCTTTCTTT
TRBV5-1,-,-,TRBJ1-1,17,CASSLAGAPGGNTEAFF,TGCGCCAGCAGCTTGGCCGGGGCACCAGGCGGGAACACTGAAGCTTTCTTT
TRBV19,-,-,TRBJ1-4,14,CASSFDSTNEKLFF,TGTGCCAGTAGTTTCGACAGTACTAATGAAAAACTGTTTTTT
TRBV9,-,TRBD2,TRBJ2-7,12,CASSLPGGPQYF,TGTGCCAGCAGCCTACCGGGGGGTCCGCAGTACTTC
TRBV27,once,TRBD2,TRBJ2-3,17,CASSFRPAGGPKDTQYF,TGTGCCAGCAGTTTCCGCCCAGCGGGAGGGCCGAAAGATACGCAGTATTTT
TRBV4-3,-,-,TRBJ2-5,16,CASSQVSVGGKETQYF,TGCGCCAGCAGCCAAGTTTCAGTGGGAGGTAAAGAGACCCAGTACTTC
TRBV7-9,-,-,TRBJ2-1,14,CASSFASTYNEQFF,TGTGCCAGCAGCTTCGCTAGTACCTACAATGAGCAGTTCTTC
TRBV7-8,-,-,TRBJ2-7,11,CASSFRSEQYF,TGTGCCAGCAGCTTCCGTTCAGAGCAGTACTTC
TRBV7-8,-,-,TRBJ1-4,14,CASSLVAENEKLFF,TGTGCCAGCAGCTTAGTGGCAGAGAATGAAAAACTGTTTTTT
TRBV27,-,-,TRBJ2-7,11,CASNNGYEQYF,TGTGCCAGCAATAACGGCTACGAGCAGTACTTC
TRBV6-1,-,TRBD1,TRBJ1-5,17,CASSEARDSYSNQPQHF,TGTGCCAGCAGTGAAGCGAGGGACAGTTATAGCAATCAGCCCCAGCATTTT
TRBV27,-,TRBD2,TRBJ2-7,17,CASSLLGTSGSRYEQYF,TGTGCCAGCAGTTTACTGGGGACTAGCGGGAGTAGGTACGAGCAGTACTTC
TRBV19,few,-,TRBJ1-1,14,CASTLVSFGTEAFF,TGTGCCAGTACCCTTGTGAGTTTTGGAACTGAAGCTTTCTTT
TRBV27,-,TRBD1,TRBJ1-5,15,CASSLEQGANQPQHF,TGTGCCAGCAGTTTGGAACAGGGGGCAAATCAGCCCCAGCATTTT
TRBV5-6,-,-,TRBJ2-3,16,CASSPRAVTSTDTQYF,TGTGCCAGCAGCCCCCGGGCGGTAACTAGCACAGATACGCAGTATTTT
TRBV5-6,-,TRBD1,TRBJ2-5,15,CASSLEQGVIETQYF,TGTGCCAGCAGCTTGGAACAGGGGGTCATCGAGACCCAGTACTTC
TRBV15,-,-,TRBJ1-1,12,CATSRVGDEAFF,TGTGCCACCAGCAGGGTGGGCGATGAAGCTTTCTTT
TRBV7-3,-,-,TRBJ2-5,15,CASSLTGSGQETQYF,TGTGCCAGCAGCTTAACTGGGTCAGGACAAGAGACCCAGTACTTC
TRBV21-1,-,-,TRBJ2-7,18,CASSKATSGSAEPYEQYF,TGTGCCAGCAGCAAAGCGACTAGCGGGAGTGCGGAACCCTACGAGCAGTACTTC
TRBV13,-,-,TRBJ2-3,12,CASSLLVNTQYF,TGTGCCAGCAGCCTTTTGGTTAATACGCAGTATTTT
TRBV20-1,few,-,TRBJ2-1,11,CSARGVHEQFF,TGCAGTGCTAGAGGAGTCCATGAGCAGTTCTTC
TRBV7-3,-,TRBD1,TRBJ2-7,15,CASRTSGTGNYEQYF,TGTGCCAGCAGGACCTCCGGGACAGGGAACTACGAGCAGTACTTC
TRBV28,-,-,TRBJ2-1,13,CASETGLGTAQFF,TGTGCCAGCGAAACGGGGCTCGGGACTGCGCAGTTCTTC
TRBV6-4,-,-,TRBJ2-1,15,CASSDSGKSVNEQFF,TGTGCCAGCAGTGACTCCGGGAAAAGCGTCAATGAGCAGTTCTTC
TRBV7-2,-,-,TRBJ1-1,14,CASSLGLPNTEAFF,TGTGCCAGCAGCTTGGGACTGCCGAACACTGAAGCTTTCTTT
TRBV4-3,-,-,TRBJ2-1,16,CASSQGASMKRNEQFF,TGCGCCAGCAGCCAAGGGGCCAGTATGAAACGCAATGAGCAGTTCTTC
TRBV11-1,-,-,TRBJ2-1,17,CASSLASLARPSDEQFF,TGTGCCAGCAGCTTAGCCTCACTAGCTAGGCCCTCTGATGAGCAGTTCTTC
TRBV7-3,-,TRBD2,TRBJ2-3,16,CASSVTGTSRTDTQYF,TGTGCCAGCAGCGTTACCGGGACTAGTCGCACAGATACGCAGTATTTT
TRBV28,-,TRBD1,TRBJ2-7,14,CASSLEQGAYEQYF,TGTGCCAGCAGTTTAGAACAGGGGGCCTACGAGCAGTACTTC
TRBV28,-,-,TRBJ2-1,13,CASSLEGGNEQFF,TGTGCCAGCAGTTTGGAAGGGGGCAATGAGCAGTTCTTC
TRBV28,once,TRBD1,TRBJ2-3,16,CASSLRQGRSTDTQYF,TGTGCCAGCAGTTTACGACAGGGTAGGAGCACAGATACGCAGTATTTT
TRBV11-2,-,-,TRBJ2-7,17,CASSLVRGISFSYEQYF,TGTGCCAGCAGCTTAGTCCGTGGGATCTCATTCTCCTACGAGCAGTACTTC
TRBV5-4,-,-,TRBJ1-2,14,CASSTDSRLYGYTF,TGTGCCAGCAGTACGGACAGCCGACTCTATGGCTACACCTTC
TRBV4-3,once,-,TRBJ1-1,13,CASSLKSATEAFF,TGCGCCAGCAGCCTAAAATCAGCCACTGAAGCTTTCTTT
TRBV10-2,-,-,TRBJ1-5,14,CASSESSTNQPQHF,TGCGCCAGCAGTGAGTCCAGTACCAATCAGCCCCAGCATTTT
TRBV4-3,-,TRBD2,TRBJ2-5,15,CASSQDWLAGGPEYF,TGCGCCAGCAGCCAAGATTGGCTAGCGGGGGGCCCGGAGTACTTC
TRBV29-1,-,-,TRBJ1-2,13,CSVTAGNHYGYTF,TGCAGTGTGACAGCAGGGAACCACTATGGCTACACCTTC
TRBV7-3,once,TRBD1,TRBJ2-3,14,CASSLGTVTDTQYF,TGTGCCAGCAGCCTCGGGACAGTAACAGATACGCAGTATTTT
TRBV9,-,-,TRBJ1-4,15,CASSVAPATGEKLFF,TGTGCCAGCAGCGTAGCCCCAGCGACGGGTGAAAAACTGTTTTTT
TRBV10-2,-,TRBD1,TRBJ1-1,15,CASSDSRTGDTEAFF,TGCGCCAGCAGTGATTCTCGGACAGGGGACACTGAAGCTTTCTTT